These 5 T cell receptor beta chains were sequenced from one sample in a study of blood T cells in healthy people across ages. A second PCR, run for about 7 to 12 cycles, used a sample-barcoded 5' primer plus a J-beta primer mix. TCRdb re-analysed the 5' RACE reads in MiXCR, keeping a single row per CDR3 protein. This table holds about 640,000 distinct CDR3 sequences, 45% to 65% found once. Material: blood. These receptor sequences come from a man in his sixties in good health.

In this sample, this clonotype turned up a few times. This chain joins TRBV18 and TRBJ2-5, with 8 bases that match TRBD2. The better agreement between TRBJ2-7 and the DNA end casts doubt on the J call. CDR1 is KGHSH, CDR2 LQKENI, per germline. The CDR3 length is 15 residues. In DNA, the CDR3 is TGTGCCAGCTCACCACCAACTAGCGGAGATTACGAGCAGTACTTC. Its translation: CASSPPTSGDYEQYF.

A few counts support this clonotype. The V call is TRBV7-2, the J call TRBJ2-3, with D perhaps matching TRBD2 (6 bases). The length of the CDR3 is 15 residues. Germline lookup yields CDR1 SGHTA and CDR2 FQGNSA. With 2 bases removed from V and 2 bases from J, the gap between germline ends came to 11 bases. The CDR3 loop reads CASSLRRVSTDTQYF. DNA for the CDR3: TGTGCCAGCAGCTTAAGGAGGGTCTCCACAGATACGCAGTATTTT.

This clonotype turned up a few times. V gene TRBV27 combines with J gene TRBJ2-7, with TRBD2 as a possible D gene (6 bases). Germline V CDR1 and CDR2: MNHEY, SMNVEV (reference sequence). The V gene lost 5 bases and the J gene lost 2 bases, with 10 bases spanning the gap. This CDR3 region has 13 residues. CDR3 loop: CASSGGTAYEQYF. The CDR3 region has the DNA TGTGCCAGCAGTGGCGGGACGGCCTACGAGCAGTACTTC.

This clonotype was counted only a few times. The chain uses TRBV12-3 or TRBV12-4 and TRBJ2-5, with D perhaps TRBD2 (6 bases). V dropped 5 bases and J dropped 1 base, with 11 bases sitting between them. The CDR3 runs to 14 residues. This CDR3 is CASSGGMSQETQYF. For the CDR3, the DNA is TGTGCCAGCAGTGGAGGGATGTCCCAAGAGACCCAGTACTTC.

The rearrangement joins TRBV20-1 to TRBJ2-3; TRBD2 agrees at 8 bases. From germline, CDR1 is DFQATT and CDR2 SNEGSKA (reference sequence). The CDR3 has 12 residues. V dropped 5 bases and J dropped 11; count of bases not matched to a gene: 9. CDR3 in amino acids: CSAGQGLDVQYF. CDR3 nucleotide sequence: TGCAGTGCTGGGCAGGGACTAGATGTGCAGTATTTT.